This T cell receptor (beta chain) was found in a study of blood T cell repertoires in COVID-19. Turning to the study itself: The origin of the acute and convalescent COVID-19 samples was the United States, Italy and Spain. The analysed material was cDNA or gDNA that came from T cells, B-cell-depleted T cells, or PBMCs.

Germline V gives CDR1 LGHNA, CDR2 YNFKEQ. The CDR3 extends over 19 amino acids. The J segment lost 8 bases and the V segment lost 0 bases, leaving 15 bases of the junction unmatched. The data were produced by immunoSEQ multiplex PCR, yet TCRdb's version contains in-frame clones alone and is incomplete. Here the sample spans under 250,000 clones, more than 80% being singletons. The rearrangement uses TRBV4-2 and TRBJ2-7; 14 bases line up with TRBD2. This receptor was identified in a man aged 30-40 years with COVID-19, enrolled during active disease. Sequenced sample: peripheral blood. This CDR3 reads CASSQDPLFSGTSGGKQYF. Written as DNA, the CDR3 is TGTGCCAGCAGCCAAGACCCCCTCTTTTCCGGGACTAGCGGGGGCAAGCAGTACTTC.